A selection of T cell receptor beta chains follows, all from one sample in a study of TIL therapy for anti-PD-1-resistant metastatic lung cancer. The protocol was immunoSEQ multiplex PCR, while the TCRdb copy is restricted to in-frame clones and leaves out a portion. This table holds 95,000 or so clones, just over 65% found once. This material consisted of tumor tissue, taken at baseline. The receptors were gathered from a person between 25 and 79 years old with non-small cell lung cancer. CDR3s include the opening cysteine and the closing phenylalanine or tryptophan. A D gene is named only where the DNA matches it firmly. Size values are once, few and many counts, or a class for expanded clones, and some rows have none.

D gene | clone size | J gene | V gene | CDR3 DNA | CDR3 protein
. | . | TRBJ1-2 | TRBV28 | TGTGCCAGCAGTTCGCCACGCGCCCCCCGGGGCTACACCTTC | CASSSPRAPRGYTF
. | many | TRBJ1-6 | TRBV11-2 | TGTGCCAGCAGCCGTAGAGAATCACCCCTCCACTTT | CASSRRESPLHF
. | . | TRBJ1-6 | TRBV5-6 | TGTGCCAGCAGCGAAGCCGCGAGGGATTCACCCCTCCACTTT | CASSEAARDSPLHF
. | . | TRBJ2-2 | TRBV30 | TGTGCCTGGAGATGGAGACCGAACACCGGGGAGCTGTTTTTT | CAWRWRPNTGELFF
. | . | TRBJ2-1 | TRBV30 | TGTGCCTGGAGTGTACTTGGCAATGAGCAGTTCTTC | CAWSVLGNEQFF
. | . | TRBJ1-6 | TRBV14 | TGTGCCAGCAGCCGGGCCCTCAATTCACCCCTCCACTTT | CASSRALNSPLHF
. | few | TRBJ1-5 | TRBV6-6 | TGTGCCAGCGGCAATCAGCCCCAGCATTTT | CASGNQPQHF
TRBD2 | . | TRBJ2-1 | TRBV27 | TGTGCCAGCAGTTTTGAGACTAGCGGGCTCAATGAGCAGTTCTTC | CASSFETSGLNEQFF
TRBD1 | . | TRBJ2-7 | TRBV4-2 | TGTGCCAGCAGTGCTGGCAGGGGGCAAGAGCAGTACTTC | CASSAGRGQEQYF
TRBD2 | . | TRBJ2-1 | TRBV11-3 | TGTGCCAGCAGCTTAGGGGAGACTAGCGGGCCCTACAATGAGCAGTTCTTC | CASSLGETSGPYNEQFF
. | few | TRBJ1-1 | TRBV6-6 | TGTGCCAGCTCTTCGGGATGGATCACTGAAGCTTTCTTT | CASSSGWITEAFF
. | once | TRBJ1-1 | TRBV15 | TGTGCCACCAGCAGGAGGGCGGGCCTCGGAGCTTTCTTT | CATSRRAGLGAFF
. | . | TRBJ1-1 | TRBV3-1/TRBV3-2 | TGTGCCAGCAGCCACCCACAGGGGAACACTGAAGCTTTCTTT | CASSHPQGNTEAFF
. | once | TRBJ2-1 | TRBV4-1 | TGCGCCAGCAGCCAAGAAGGCTTCGGTGAGCAGTTCTTC | CASSQEGFGEQFF
TRBD1 | few | TRBJ1-6 | TRBV3-1/TRBV3-2 | TGTGCCAGCAGCCCCCGGGACAGAAATAATTCACCCCTCCACTTT | CASSPRDRNNSPLHF
. | few | TRBJ1-5 | TRBV3-1/TRBV3-2 | TGTGCCAGCAGCCCCACGGTACCGGGCGGCAATCAGCCCCAGCATTTT | CASSPTVPGGNQPQHF
. | once | TRBJ1-1 | TRBV27 | TGTGCCAGCCGAGGAGGGGCTGAAGCTTTCTTT | CASRGGAEAFF
. | . | TRBJ1-1 | TRBV7-9 | TGTGCCACCGTGACCGAGGGAACTGAAGCTTTCTTT | CATVTEGTEAFF
. | . | TRBJ2-7 | TRBV6-6 | TGTGCCAGCGGTGGATCGGGGGTAGGGTACGAGCAGTACTTC | CASGGSGVGYEQYF
. | . | TRBJ2-7 | TRBV5-4 | TGTGCCAGCAGCCCCGCCCCACCAGGGCTCGAGCAGTACTTC | CASSPAPPGLEQYF
. | few | TRBJ2-7 | TRBV18 | TGTGCCAGCTCACCGAGGGAGGCTAGCTCCTACGAGCAGTACTTC | CASSPREASSYEQYF
TRBD2 | . | TRBJ2-2 | TRBV3-1/TRBV3-2 | TGTGCCAGCAGCCAAGCCAGCGGGAGTAACACCGGGGAGCTGTTTTTT | CASSQASGSNTGELFF
. | . | TRBJ2-7 | TRBV11-2 | TGTGCCAGCAGCTTAGAATTCGGGGCCGAGCAGTACTTC | CASSLEFGAEQYF
. | . | TRBJ1-5 | TRBV28 | TGTGCCAGCAGTACTTATAGAGGACCAGGGCAAAAATCAATAAGCAATCAGCCCCAGCATTTT | CASSTYRGPGQKSISNQPQHF
. | . | TRBJ2-5 | TRBV15 | TGTGCCACCAGCCTACGACAACAAGAGACCCAGTACTTC | CATSLRQQETQYF
. | . | TRBJ2-1 | TRBV15 | TGTGCCACCTGGGGGGGAGGGGGAGGGAATGAGCAGTTCTTC | CATWGGGGGNEQFF
. | . | TRBJ1-6 | TRBV4-1 | TGCGCCAGCAGCCAAATGAGCTCCTATAATTCACCCCTCCACTTT | CASSQMSSYNSPLHF
TRBD1 | . | TRBJ1-6 | TRBV4-3 | TGCGCCAGCAGCCAAACAAGGGACAGGGGGGGCTCACCCCTCCACTTT | CASSQTRDRGGSPLHF
TRBD1 | . | TRBJ1-1 | TRBV30 | TGTGCCTGGGAACCCGGCGGGACAGGGAGCACTGAAGCTTTCTTT | CAWEPGGTGSTEAFF
TRBD2 | . | TRBJ2-1 | TRBV7-9 | TGTGCCAGCAGCTTGAGCGGGGCCTACAATGAGCAGTTCTTC | CASSLSGAYNEQFF
TRBD2 | . | TRBJ2-3 | TRBV7-6 | TGTGCCAGCAGCCCATCCGGGACTACTAGCACAGATACGCAGTATTTT | CASSPSGTTSTDTQYF
. | . | TRBJ1-4 | TRBV4-2 | TGTGCCAGCAGCCCCCCCAGACAGGCAGTAAATGAAAAACTGTTTTTT | CASSPPRQAVNEKLFF
. | . | TRBJ2-5 | TRBV6-2/TRBV6-3 | TGTGCCAGCAGTTACAGCGAGACCCAGTACTTC | CASSYSETQYF
TRBD2 | . | TRBJ2-7 | TRBV9 | TGTGCCAGCAGCGTAGGAGGGACTAGCGGCTACGAGCAGTACTTC | CASSVGGTSGYEQYF
. | . | TRBJ1-6 | TRBV7-2 | TGTGCCAGCAGCTTAGCAGGGGGGGGAAATTCACCCCTCCACTTT | CASSLAGGGNSPLHF
. | once | TRBJ2-1 | TRBV19 | TGTGCCAGTAGTATAGAAAGGGGGGGGCTTCTCAATGAGCAGTTCTTC | CASSIERGGLLNEQFF
TRBD2 | . | TRBJ2-1 | TRBV5-4 | TGTGCCAGCAGCTTCGGAGCGGGGGGGCCGGGTGAGCAGTTCTTC | CASSFGAGGPGEQFF
. | once | TRBJ2-1 | TRBV6-5 | TGTGCCAGCAGGGACTATCCCTCTGGGGGGAATGAGCAGTTCTTC | CASRDYPSGGNEQFF
TRBD1 | few | TRBJ2-2 | TRBV28 | TGTGCCAGCAGCTCAGACCGGGACAGAAACACCGGGGAGCTGTTTTTT | CASSSDRDRNTGELFF
. | . | TRBJ1-5 | TRBV15 | TGTGCCACCAGCAGAGATTCGACAGGAAATCAGCCCCAGCATTTT | CATSRDSTGNQPQHF
. | . | TRBJ1-4 | TRBV9 | TGTGCCAGCAGCCCCAGCGGGGGTATCAGTGAAAAACTGTTTTTT | CASSPSGGISEKLFF
. | . | TRBJ2-2 | TRBV29-1 | TGCAGCGTTGGGACAGCGAACACCGGGGAGCTGTTTTTT | CSVGTANTGELFF
. | . | TRBJ2-5 | TRBV7-2 | TGTGCCAGCAGCTTAGGACGGGGGGAGACCCAGTACTTC | CASSLGRGETQYF
. | . | TRBJ2-3 | TRBV7-2 | TGTGCCAGCAGCTTAATCACAGATACGCAGTATTTT | CASSLITDTQYF
TRBD2 | . | TRBJ2-2 | TRBV15 | TGTGCCACCAGCAAGGGGGTAGCGGGGGGAGGGGCCGGGGAGCTGTTTTTT | CATSKGVAGGGAGELFF
TRBD2 | once | TRBJ2-7 | TRBV4-3 | TGCGCCAGCAGCCAAATCCTAGCGGGGGGAAGGGTCGACGAGCAGTACTTC | CASSQILAGGRVDEQYF
. | . | TRBJ1-5 | TRBV7-8 | TGTGCCAGCAGCCGAGGGGGGGGGTGGCAGCCCCAGCATTTT | CASSRGGGWQPQHF
TRBD1 | . | TRBJ1-2 | TRBV27 | TGTGCCAGCAGTTTAGGAAGGGGGCAAGGCTACACCTTC | CASSLGRGQGYTF
TRBD2 | . | TRBJ2-1 | TRBV27 | TGTGCCAGCAGGAAATGGAGACCCAGCGGGAGCTCCTACAATGAACAGTTCTTC | CASRKWRPSGSSYNEQFF
TRBD2 | . | TRBJ2-3 | TRBV9 | TGTGCCAGCAGCGTATTCAGCCGGGAGCGGGGAGATACGCAGTATTTT | CASSVFSRERGDTQYF
. | few | TRBJ1-6 | TRBV9 | TGTGCCAGCAGCGTAACTGGGGAATCACCCCTCCACTTT | CASSVTGESPLHF
. | few | TRBJ1-2 | TRBV7-2 | TGTGCCAGCAGCTTAGGTGACGGATTAAACTATGGCTACACCTTC | CASSLGDGLNYGYTF
. | . | TRBJ2-3 | TRBV6-1 | TGTGCCAGCAGTGAAGGGGGCAGCCGAGGGGATACGCAGTATTTT | CASSEGGSRGDTQYF
. | . | TRBJ2-7 | TRBV2 | TGTGCCAGCAGTCCCTCCTACGAGCAGTACTTC | CASSPSYEQYF
. | . | TRBJ1-1 | TRBV18 | TGTGCCAGCTCTCCAGGAGGGACCAGGGAGGGAGCCAAAGCTTTCTTT | CASSPGGTREGAKAFF